A selection of T cell receptor beta chains follows, all from one sample in a study of blood T cells in healthy people across ages. Via MiXCR, TCRdb re-called the 5' RACE reads, giving one row per CDR3 protein. The top ten clones hold under 4% of a sample with roughly 680,000 distinct CDR3 sequences, under 25% of them seen once. Sequencing used blood. The receptors stem from a man between 65 and 80 years old in good health. CDR3s include the opening cysteine and the closing phenylalanine or tryptophan. Each record gives: J gene, V gene, clone size, D gene, CDR3 DNA, CDR3 protein. The D gene is left open where the match is weak. Some rows have no size entry. The others give once, few or many, or a class for an expanded clone.

>TRBJ2-2|TRBV27|.|.
TGTGCCAGCAGTCTTATAAGCCGGAACACCGGGGAGCTGTTTTTT
CASSLISRNTGELFF
>TRBJ1-4|TRBV20-1|.|.
TGCAGTGCTAGAGATCCAAGGGAGGGGGAAAAACTGTTTTTT
CSARDPREGEKLFF
>TRBJ1-5|TRBV7-7|.|TRBD1
TGTGCTAGCAGCTTAGGGGGGGACAGGCCAAATCAGCCCCAGCATTTT
CASSLGGDRPNQPQHF
>TRBJ2-5|TRBV12-3/TRBV12-4|few|.
TGTGCCAGCAGTAAAGGACTTGTTCGAGAGACCCAGTACTTC
CASSKGLVRETQYF
>TRBJ1-5|TRBV28|.|TRBD1
TGTGCCAGCAGTTTATATACAGGGGCGGGTCAGCCCCAGCATTTT
CASSLYTGAGQPQHF
>TRBJ2-7|TRBV11-2|few|.
TGTGCCAGCAGCTTAGACAGGAGGAGCTCCTACGAGCAGTACTTC
CASSLDRRSSYEQYF
>TRBJ2-6|TRBV4-1|few|TRBD1
TGCGCCAGCAGACATGGGACAGGGACAGGGGCCAACGTCCTGACTTTC
CASRHGTGTGANVLTF
>TRBJ2-7|TRBV10-3|few|.
TGTGCCATCAGTGAGTCCCCGGACAGACGTAAGATGGTCTTC
CAISESPDRRKMVF
>TRBJ2-7|TRBV5-1|.|.
TGCGCCAGCAGCGCACCGGCACCGGGGAACGAGCAGTACTTC
CASSAPAPGNEQYF
>TRBJ2-1|TRBV12-3/TRBV12-4|.|TRBD2
TGTGCCAGCAAGAGCCGATTGGGACTAGCGGACAATGAGCAGTTCTTC
CASKSRLGLADNEQFF
>TRBJ1-2|TRBV9|.|.
TGTGCCAGCAGCGAACAGGGATCCCCCCTCTATGGCTACACCTTC
CASSEQGSPLYGYTF
>TRBJ2-4|TRBV5-1|few|TRBD1
TGCGCCAGCAGCAAAGAGGGACAGCTAGCCAAAAACATTCAGTACTTC
CASSKEGQLAKNIQYF
>TRBJ2-3|TRBV7-3|few|.
TGTGCCAGCAGCTTAACGGCAGGCCCAGATACGCAGTATTTT
CASSLTAGPDTQYF
>TRBJ2-5|TRBV4-1|.|.
TGCGCCAGCAGCCAAGATACCCAGGGGAAGCAGTACTTC
CASSQDTQGKQYF
>TRBJ2-7|TRBV2|.|.
TGTGCCAGCAGTCGAAACAGGGCCCCCTCCTACGAGCAGTACTTC
CASSRNRAPSYEQYF
>TRBJ2-7|TRBV20-1|many|.
TGCAGTGCTAGAAGGCCACAGAGAGGCTACGAGCAGTACTTC
CSARRPQRGYEQYF
>TRBJ2-5|TRBV25-1|.|TRBD1
TGTGCCAGCAGTGATCAGGGACAGGGGGCAGGAGAGACCCAGTACTTC
CASSDQGQGAGETQYF
>TRBJ2-1|TRBV5-1|many|.
TGTGCCAGCAGTTCGGGCGGCAATGAGCAGTTCTTC
CASSSGGNEQFF
>TRBJ1-2|TRBV19|.|TRBD1
TGTGCCAGTAATCCGGGACAGGAGCTCTATGGCTACACCTTC
CASNPGQELYGYTF
>TRBJ2-3|TRBV24-1|.|.
TGTGCCACCAGTGATTCCCGGGGGCAGGGCACAGATACGCAGTATTTT
CATSDSRGQGTDTQYF
>TRBJ2-1|TRBV7-2|few|TRBD2
TGTGCCAGCAGTTTACTAGCGGTCTCCTACAATGAGCAGTTCTTC
CASSLLAVSYNEQFF
>TRBJ2-7|TRBV27|.|TRBD1
TGTGCCAGCAGTTTTCTGGGACAGGGATCCTACGAGCAGTACTTC
CASSFLGQGSYEQYF
>TRBJ2-4|TRBV28|few|TRBD1
TGTGCCAGCAGTTTGGGGGGACAGGGTTACATTCAGTACTTC
CASSLGGQGYIQYF
>TRBJ2-1|TRBV20-1|.|TRBD2
TGCAGTGCTAGAGATCGAGCAGGACTAGCGACCAATGAGCAGTTCTTC
CSARDRAGLATNEQFF
>TRBJ2-1|TRBV7-8|few|.
TGTGCCAGCAGCTTGGGCTATGGCTCCAGCTCCTACAATGAGCAGTTCTTC
CASSLGYGSSSYNEQFF
>TRBJ2-7|TRBV7-6|few|TRBD2
TGTGCCAGCAGCGCACTAGCGGGAGCCTACGAGCAGTACTTC
CASSALAGAYEQYF
>TRBJ1-1|TRBV10-2|few|.
TGCGCCAGCAGTGAGTCGAAAGGGATCACTGAAGCTTTCTTT
CASSESKGITEAFF
>TRBJ2-4|TRBV27|few|TRBD2
TGTGCCAGCAGCGAAACAGGTAGCGGGGAGTACTTC
CASSETGSGEYF
>TRBJ2-7|TRBV2|.|TRBD1
TGTGCCAGCAGTCAGGGGGCTGGCCTCGAGCAGTACTTC
CASSQGAGLEQYF
>TRBJ2-2|TRBV21-1|many|.
TGTGCCAGCTGGACTAGCGGGAGGACCGCCGGGGAGCTGTTTTTT
CASWTSGRTAGELFF
>TRBJ2-7|TRBV2|.|.
TGTGCCAGCAGTGAAGCAGGGCTAGCCTCCTACGAGCAGTACTTC
CASSEAGLASYEQYF
>TRBJ2-2|TRBV15|.|.
TGTGCCACCAGCAGAGATGTGGGGGGGCCCGGGGAGCTGTTTTTT
CATSRDVGGPGELFF
>TRBJ2-7|TRBV5-1|few|.
TGCGCCAGCAGCACAAGGACAGGGAGGGTATACGAGCAGTACTTC
CASSTRTGRVYEQYF
>TRBJ2-1|TRBV7-2|few|TRBD2
TGTGCCAGCAGCCCGAGGCGGGGAATTAGCGGGAACAATGGGCAGTTCTTC
CASSPRRGISGNNGQFF
>TRBJ2-1|TRBV5-5|few|TRBD2
TGTGCCAGCAGCTTGTTGGATAGCGGGAATGAGCAGTTCTTC
CASSLLDSGNEQFF
>TRBJ2-1|TRBV20-1|few|TRBD2
TGCAGTGCTAGGCCGGGGGGGGAAGGGCAGTTCTTC
CSARPGGEGQFF
>TRBJ1-4|TRBV27|.|.
TGTGCCAGCAGTTTGTCCGGGGCCGGTGGCGCTGCGAGTACTAATGAAAAACTGTTTTTT
CASSLSGAGGAASTNEKLFF
>TRBJ2-2|TRBV2|.|.
TGTGCCAGCAGTGTGGGGACACTGAACACCGGGGAGCTGTTTTTT
CASSVGTLNTGELFF
>TRBJ2-5|TRBV5-1|.|.
TGCGCCAGCAGCATTGGACATACCCAAGAGACCCAGTACTTC
CASSIGHTQETQYF
>TRBJ1-1|TRBV27|.|TRBD1
TGTGCCAGCAAAACAGGGGGCGCCACTGAAGCTTTCTTT
CASKTGGATEAFF
>TRBJ2-1|TRBV3-1|few|.
TGTGCCAGCAGGTTGGCGGCCCTCTCCTACAATGAGCAGTTCTTC
CASRLAALSYNEQFF
>TRBJ2-1|TRBV6-1|.|.
TGTGCCAGCAGTGAAGCGACGGGTCTTGAGCAGTTCTTC
CASSEATGLEQFF